The rows below give T cell receptor beta chains drawn from one sample of a study of blood T cell repertoires in COVID-19. TCRdb's copy holds only in-frame clones and misses some; the assay was immunoSEQ multiplex PCR. Of about 110,000 clones listed, around three quarters are singletons. Sequencing was performed on peripheral blood. Receptor source: a woman aged 55-69 years with acute or convalescent COVID-19. Each CDR3 is given with its conserved first and last residue. D genes are given only for firm matches. Clone size is given for some rows only: seen once, a few or many times, or a class if the clone is expanded.

.	.	TRBV19	TRBJ1-4	TGTGCCAGTAGTCCGGGCCGGGACACGAACTTCTTCGGGGAAAAACTGTTTTTT	CASSPGRDTNFFGEKLFF
.	TRBD1	TRBV5-4	TRBJ1-2	TGTGCCAGCAGCCCGCAGGCAGGGGGTTTTTATGGCTACACCTTC	CASSPQAGGFYGYTF
.	TRBD1	TRBV19	TRBJ1-1	TGTGCCAGTAGTATATCGGTTACTGGACAGGGTTTCGCTGAAGCTTTCTTT	CASSISVTGQGFAEAFF
.	.	TRBV5-1	TRBJ2-7	TGCGCCAGCAGCTTGGCCGGGACACTTTACGAGCAGTACTTC	CASSLAGTLYEQYF
.	TRBD1	TRBV5-1	TRBJ1-3	TGCGCCAGCAGCTCGGCGACAGGGGGCCGAGGAAACACCATATATTTT	CASSSATGGRGNTIYF
.	TRBD1	TRBV7-3	TRBJ2-2	TGTGCCAGCTCGGGACAGGGGAACACCGGGGAGCTGTTTTTT	CASSGQGNTGELFF
many	TRBD2	TRBV9	TRBJ2-2	TGTGCCAGCAGCGTAGGGCTAGCGGGGGCGAACACCGGGGAGCTGTTTTTT	CASSVGLAGANTGELFF
.	.	TRBV20-1	TRBJ1-5	TGCAGTGCTAGTGGAGGGGCGGGAGTCGGGCAGCCCCAGCATTTT	CSASGGAGVGQPQHF
few	TRBD2	TRBV7-6	TRBJ2-5	TGTGCCAGCAGCTTAGGAAACAAGCGGGGGGGCTCGGAGACCCAGTACTTC	CASSLGNKRGGSETQYF
.	TRBD1	TRBV19	TRBJ2-7	TGTGCCAGTAGTCGTTCGGGGACAGGGTACTACGAGCAGTACTTC	CASSRSGTGYYEQYF
few	.	TRBV4-3	TRBJ1-1	TGCGCCAGCAGCCAAGATTCCCGCGCCGGCACTGAAGCTTTCTTT	CASSQDSRAGTEAFF
.	TRBD1	TRBV5-8	TRBJ2-1	TGTGCCAGCAGCCGACAGGGGAATGAGCAGTTCTTC	CASSRQGNEQFF
.	TRBD1	TRBV19	TRBJ1-1	TGTGCCAGTAGCTGGGGACAGGGCAGGACTGAAGCTTTCTTT	CASSWGQGRTEAFF
.	TRBD2	TRBV6-2/TRBV6-3	TRBJ2-7	TGTGCCAGCAGTTTCTCCAGACTAGCGGGGGATCCTTACGAGCAGTACTTC	CASSFSRLAGDPYEQYF
.	TRBD1	TRBV5-6	TRBJ2-3	TGTGCCAGCAGCAGTACAGGGGTTTCAAGCACAGATACGCAGTATTTT	CASSSTGVSSTDTQYF
few	.	TRBV29-1	TRBJ1-1	TGCAGCGTGGGAAAAACAGGGAACACTGAAGCTTTCTTT	CSVGKTGNTEAFF
.	.	TRBV18	TRBJ1-2	TGTGCCAGCTCACCAATCAGGAGGGACTTCTATGGCTACACCTTC	CASSPIRRDFYGYTF
.	.	TRBV2	TRBJ1-2	TGTGCCAGCAGTGAACGGGCAGGGATCCATGGCTACACCTTC	CASSERAGIHGYTF
.	TRBD1	TRBV2	TRBJ1-1	TGTGCCAGCAGTGAAGTCGCCGGGACAGTTAAAGCTTTCTTT	CASSEVAGTVKAFF
.	TRBD1	TRBV18	TRBJ1-2	TGTGCCAGCTCACCACCGGGGACAGGCACTAACTATGGCTACACCTTC	CASSPPGTGTNYGYTF
.	.	TRBV12-5	TRBJ1-6	TGTGCTAGTGGCCAGGAGCCAGGGGCGCCCCTCCACTTT	CASGQEPGAPLHF
once	TRBD2	TRBV6-1	TRBJ2-1	TGTGCCAGCAGTGTAAATCTAGCGGGGGGATACAATGAGCAGTTCTTC	CASSVNLAGGYNEQFF
.	.	TRBV5-1	TRBJ1-3	TGCGCCAGCAGCTCACCGGGAGACGGAAACACCATATATTTT	CASSSPGDGNTIYF
.	TRBD2	TRBV10-3	TRBJ2-7	TGTGCCATCAGTGAGTCGGGGACTAGCGGCTCCTACGAGCAGTACTTC	CAISESGTSGSYEQYF
.	TRBD1	TRBV7-8	TRBJ1-5	TGTGCCAGCAGCCGGGACAGGGCCGGCAATCAGCCCCAGCATTTT	CASSRDRAGNQPQHF
many	TRBD1	TRBV24-1	TRBJ1-2	TGTGCCACCAGTGACGAGGGGACAGCCAGGCGCTACACCTTC	CATSDEGTARRYTF
.	TRBD2	TRBV9	TRBJ2-3	TGTGCCAGCAACTCCTGGGAATCGGGGGGTGACACGCAGTATTTT	CASNSWESGGDTQYF
.	.	TRBV14	TRBJ1-2	TGTGCCAGCAGCCAATACAGGGAGGGCGGCTACACCTTC	CASSQYREGGYTF